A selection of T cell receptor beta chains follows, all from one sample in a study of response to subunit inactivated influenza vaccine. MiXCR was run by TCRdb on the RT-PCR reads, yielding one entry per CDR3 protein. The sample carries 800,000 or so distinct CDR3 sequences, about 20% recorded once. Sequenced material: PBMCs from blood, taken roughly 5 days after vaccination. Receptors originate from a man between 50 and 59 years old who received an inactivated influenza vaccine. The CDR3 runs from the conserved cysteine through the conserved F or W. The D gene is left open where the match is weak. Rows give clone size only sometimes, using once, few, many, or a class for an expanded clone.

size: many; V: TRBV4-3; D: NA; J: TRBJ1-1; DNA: TGCGCCAGCAGCCCGACACCGAACACTGAAGCTTTCTTT; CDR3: CASSPTPNTEAFF
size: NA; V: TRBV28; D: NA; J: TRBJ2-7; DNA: TGTGCCAGCAGTTTTGTCTCAGGTCTAGGGCAGTACTTC; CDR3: CASSFVSGLGQYF
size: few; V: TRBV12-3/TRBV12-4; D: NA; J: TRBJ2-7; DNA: TGTGCCAGCAATCACAACACCCACGAGCAGTACTTC; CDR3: CASNHNTHEQYF
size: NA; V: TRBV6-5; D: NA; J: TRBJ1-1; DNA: TGTGCCAGCAAACGGGGATCTGAAGCTTTCTTT; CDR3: CASKRGSEAFF
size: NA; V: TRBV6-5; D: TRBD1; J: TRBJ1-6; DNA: TGTGCCAGCAGTTCCGGACAGGGAAGGTCACCCCTCCACTTT; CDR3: CASSSGQGRSPLHF
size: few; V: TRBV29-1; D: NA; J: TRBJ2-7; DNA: TGCAGCGTTGAAGCCGGGACGGCGATCCCGTACGAGCAGTACTTC; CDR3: CSVEAGTAIPYEQYF
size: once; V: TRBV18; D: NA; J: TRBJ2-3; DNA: TGTGCCAGCTCACCGGACGGCGGTACGCAGTATTTT; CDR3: CASSPDGGTQYF
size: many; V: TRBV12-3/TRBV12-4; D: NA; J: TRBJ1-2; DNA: TGTGCCAGCAGTTTAAGCAGGGATGATGGCTACACCTTC; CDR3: CASSLSRDDGYTF
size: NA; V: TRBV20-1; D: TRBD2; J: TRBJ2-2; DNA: TGCAGTGCTAGATTTCCTAGCGGGAGGGCCGACACCGGGGAGCTGTTTTTT; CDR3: CSARFPSGRADTGELFF
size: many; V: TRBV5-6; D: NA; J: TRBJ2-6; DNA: TGTGCCAGCAGCCCATACACCTCTGGGGCCAACGTCCTGACTTTC; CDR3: CASSPYTSGANVLTF
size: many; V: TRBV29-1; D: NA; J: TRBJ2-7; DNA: TGCAGCGTTGCCGGACAGGGAGGGTACGAGCAGTACTTC; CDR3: CSVAGQGGYEQYF
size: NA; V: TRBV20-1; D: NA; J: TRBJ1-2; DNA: TGCAGTGCTAGTCCGGGGACCAATTATTATGGCTACACCTTC; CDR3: CSASPGTNYYGYTF
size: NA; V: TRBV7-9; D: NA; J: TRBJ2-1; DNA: TGTGCCAGCAGCCGACGGGTGATGGGGGATGAGCAGTTCTTC; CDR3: CASSRRVMGDEQFF
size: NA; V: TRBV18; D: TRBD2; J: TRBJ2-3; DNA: TGTGCCAGCCCACTACAGCGGGACCCAGATACGCAGTATTTT; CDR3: CASPLQRDPDTQYF
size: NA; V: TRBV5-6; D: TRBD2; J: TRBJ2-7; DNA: TGTGCCAGCAGCTTGGAGGTCGGTAGCGGGAACTCCTACGAGCAGTACTTC; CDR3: CASSLEVGSGNSYEQYF
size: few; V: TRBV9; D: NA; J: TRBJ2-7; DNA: TGTGCCAGCAGCGTAGCCGTGGGTAGCTACGAGCAGTACTTC; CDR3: CASSVAVGSYEQYF
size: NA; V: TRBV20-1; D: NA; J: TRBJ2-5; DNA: TGCAGTGCTAGTCTTGCCGTCCAAGAGACCCAGTACTTC; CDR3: CSASLAVQETQYF
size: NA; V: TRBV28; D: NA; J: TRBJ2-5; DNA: TGTGCCAGCAGTGCCCCAGTCGTCCAAGAGACCCAGTACTTC; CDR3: CASSAPVVQETQYF
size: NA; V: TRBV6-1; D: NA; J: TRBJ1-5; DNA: TGTGCCAGCAGTAGGAGCAGGAATCAGCCCCAGCATTTT; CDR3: CASSRSRNQPQHF
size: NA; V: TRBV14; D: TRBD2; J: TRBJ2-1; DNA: TGTGCCAGCAGCCAAACTATAGCGGGAGTGGGATACAATGAGCAGTTCTTC; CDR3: CASSQTIAGVGYNEQFF
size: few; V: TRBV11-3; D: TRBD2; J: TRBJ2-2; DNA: TGTGCCAGCAGCTATTCGGGACTAGCGGGAGCCGGGGAGCTGTTTTTT; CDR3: CASSYSGLAGAGELFF
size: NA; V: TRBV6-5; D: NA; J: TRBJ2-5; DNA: TGTGCCAGCAGTTACTCGACAAAGGGAACCGAGACCCAGTACTTC; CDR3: CASSYSTKGTETQYF
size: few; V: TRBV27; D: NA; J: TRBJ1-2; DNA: TGTGCCAGCAGACTAGGGCAGTTCTATGGCTACACCTTC; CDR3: CASRLGQFYGYTF
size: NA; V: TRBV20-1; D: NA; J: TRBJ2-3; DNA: TGCAGTGCTAGAGGGGCCGGTAGCACAGATACGCAGTATTTT; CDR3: CSARGAGSTDTQYF
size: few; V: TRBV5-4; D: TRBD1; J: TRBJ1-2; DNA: TGTGCCAGCAGCTTGGGGACTCCGGGACAGGGGGGCTATGGCTACACCTTC; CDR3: CASSLGTPGQGGYGYTF
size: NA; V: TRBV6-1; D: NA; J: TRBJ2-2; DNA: TGTGTCAGCAGAATCAGGGGGGGGACCGGGGAGCTGTTTTTT; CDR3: CVSRIRGGTGELFF
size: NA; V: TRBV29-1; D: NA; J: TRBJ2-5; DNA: TGCAGCGTTGTTCGAGGGTCGCTACACCAAGAGACCCAGTACTTC; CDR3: CSVVRGSLHQETQYF
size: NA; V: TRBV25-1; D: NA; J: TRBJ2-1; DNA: TGTGCCAGCAGTGAATACGGGGGAGCCTACAATGAGCAGTTCTTC; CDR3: CASSEYGGAYNEQFF
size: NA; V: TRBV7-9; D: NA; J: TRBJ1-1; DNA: TGTGCCAGCAGCCCAGTGGGGGGCGTGAACACTGAAGCTTTCTTT; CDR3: CASSPVGGVNTEAFF
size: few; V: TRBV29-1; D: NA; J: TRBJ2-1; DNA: TGCAGCGTTGAGCGGGTAGGGAATGAGCAGTTCTTC; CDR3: CSVERVGNEQFF
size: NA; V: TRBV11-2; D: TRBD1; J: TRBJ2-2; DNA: TGTGCCAGCAGCTTAGTGGTCGGGCTAGTGGCAGGGGGTGCCGGGGAGCTGTTTTTT; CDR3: CASSLVVGLVAGGAGELFF
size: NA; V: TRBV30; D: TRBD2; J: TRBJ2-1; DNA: TGTGCCTGGAACCGACTAGCGGGACGCCGCAATGAGCAGTTCTTC; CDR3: CAWNRLAGRRNEQFF
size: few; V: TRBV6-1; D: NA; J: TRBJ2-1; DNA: TGTGCCAGCAGCTCCTTGGCTAGCTCCTACAATGAGCAGTTCTTC; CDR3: CASSSLASSYNEQFF
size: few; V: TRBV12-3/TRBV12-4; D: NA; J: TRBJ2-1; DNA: TGTGCCAGCAAAGCAGACAGTTACAATGAGCAGTTCTTC; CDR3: CASKADSYNEQFF
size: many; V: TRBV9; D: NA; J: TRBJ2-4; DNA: TGTGCCAGCAGCGTAGAGGGGGGACAGGCCAAAAACATTCAGTACTTC; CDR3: CASSVEGGQAKNIQYF
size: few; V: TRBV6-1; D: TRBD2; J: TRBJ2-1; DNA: TGTGCCAGCAGAAATAGGGGAGGGACGGTCGTTCGCAATGAGCAGTTCTTC; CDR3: CASRNRGGTVVRNEQFF
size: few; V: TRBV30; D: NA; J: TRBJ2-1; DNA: TGTGCCTGGAGTTGGGACCGCCGGTCCTACAATGAGCAGTTCTTC; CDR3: CAWSWDRRSYNEQFF
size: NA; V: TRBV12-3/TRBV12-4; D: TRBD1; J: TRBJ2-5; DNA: TGTGCCAGCAGTTTATGGGGACAGCCAGAAGAGACCCAGTACTTC; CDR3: CASSLWGQPEETQYF
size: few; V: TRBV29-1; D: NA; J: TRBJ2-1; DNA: TGCAGCGTCGAAGATGGGTTAAGCTCCTACAATGAGCAGTTCTTC; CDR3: CSVEDGLSSYNEQFF
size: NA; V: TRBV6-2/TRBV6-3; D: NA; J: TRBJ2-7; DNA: TGTGCCAGCAGTTACGCGGGACGGGGCTACGAGCAGTACTTC; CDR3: CASSYAGRGYEQYF
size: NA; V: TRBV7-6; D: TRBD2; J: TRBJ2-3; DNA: TGTGCCAGCAGCCCCCGAGTAGCGGGAGGGACAGATACGCAGTATTTT; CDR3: CASSPRVAGGTDTQYF
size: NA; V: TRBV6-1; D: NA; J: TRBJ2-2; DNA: TGTGCCAGCACCCCTAGCGGGACAGGGACCACCGGGGAGCTGTTTTTT; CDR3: CASTPSGTGTTGELFF
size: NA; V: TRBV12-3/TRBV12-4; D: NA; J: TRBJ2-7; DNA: TGTGCCAGCAGTTCGGATTCCTGGGTTGGGTCCCACGAGCAGTACTTC; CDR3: CASSSDSWVGSHEQYF
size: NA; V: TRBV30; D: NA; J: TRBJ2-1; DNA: TGTGCCTGGAGTCGGACAGACTACAATGAGCAGTTCTTC; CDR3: CAWSRTDYNEQFF